Sequencing of this T cell receptor beta chain was carried out in a study of neurological immune-mediated disorders. Documented time point: longitudinal time-point 3. This CDR3 is built from 17 residues. CDR1 and CDR2 from the germline V gene are SGHDT and YYEEEE. The V and J ends lost 0 bases and 3 bases respectively, with 17 bases between them. This clonotype was seen ten or more times. TCRdb redid the calling of the 5' RACE reads with MiXCR, one entry per CDR3 protein. The repertoire includes some 89,000 distinct CDR3 sequences, about 4.5% of them detected once, and 5.7% sits in the top ten. The receptor comes from an older woman with multiple sclerosis. Sequencing was carried out using PBMCs. This chain connects TRBV5-6 to TRBJ2-3, with D unclear. The chain's CDR3 is CASSLVRDLRRTDTQYF. As DNA, the CDR3 is TGTGCCAGCAGCTTGGTTAGGGATCTAAGAAGGACAGATACGCAGTATTTT.